This TCR beta chain derives from a study of vaccination and CD4 T cells after COVID-19. General study points: Spike mono-reactivity marked 304 of 307 vaccine-specific clones in convalescent patients.

The study sequenced cultured CD4+ T cell DNA using the Oncomine TCR Beta short-read assay. Each CDR3 protein is one row after TCRdb ran MiXCR on the PCR reads. The sample consists of 20,000 to 25,000 distinct CDR3 sequences, approximately 59% of them appearing once. Specified treatment: roughly nine-day PBMC culture with coronavirus spike peptide pools or control peptides (ViraFEST assay). Turning to this clonotype: Antigen unknown.

V was clipped by 5 bases and J by 1 base, with 25 bases between them. There are 19 residues in the CDR3. Germline lookup yields CDR1 MNHEY and CDR2 SMNVEV (reference sequence). Here the sequenced sample was CD4+ T cells from blood, cultured in vitro, taken before SARS-CoV-2 vaccination. The chain joins TRBV27 to TRBJ2-3; D assignment may be TRBD1 or TRBD2 (7 bases each). The TCR originated in a human donor who received a COVID-19 vaccine. CDR3 nucleotides: TGTGCCAGCAGTCGTCAGGGGGGGCCCGGATTCGGTCGCACAGATACGCAGTATTTT. This sequence encodes CASSRQGGPGFGRTDTQYF.